This T cell receptor (beta chain) was recovered during a study of cytomegalovirus exposure and HLA in healthy donors. CDR3 size: 16 residues. Germline CDR1 reads MNHEY; CDR2 reads SMNVEV (reference sequence). V lost 6 bases and J lost 4, with 16 bases in between. Some clones are missing from TCRdb's copy, which holds only in-frame ones; the method was immunoSEQ multiplex PCR. Of over 60,000 clones in the sample, roughly 96% are singletons; the top ten hold under 2.5%. This sequence joins TRBV27 and TRBJ2-6, with a tentative D call TRBD1 (7 bases). The material sequenced was PBMCs. This receptor was obtained from a man between 18 and 29 years old in good health and CMV-seronegative. In DNA, the CDR3 is TGTGCCAGCAGCTCGGAGGGGGCGCCAGGGGCCAACGTCCTGACTTTC. Translation: CASSSEGAPGANVLTF.